A single sample is the source of the 14 T cell receptor beta chains below, sequenced in a study of T cells in Graves' hyperthyroidism and ophthalmopathy. RNA transcripts gave rise to amplified TCR beta CDR3 regions. The TCR CDR3 was amplified in a first-round RT-PCR using the HTBI primer set. One entry per CDR3 protein, called by TCRdb with MiXCR from the multiplex PCR reads. Among about 640,000 distinct CDR3 sequences, about 14% were seen once, and the ten largest hold under 15%. The sequenced material came from blood. The source of these receptors is a woman aged 50 to 60 with Graves' ophthalmopathy.

The CDR3, as DNA: TGTGCCAGCAGCCCCTTTTCGGGACCTTTTCCGGGGCAGTACTTC. It yields the protein CASSPFSGPFPGQYF. The J gene is TRBJ2-7, the V gene TRBV3-1; tentatively, D is TRBD1 or TRBD2 (5 bases each). CDR1 LGHDT and CDR2 YNNKEL come from the germline V gene (reference sequence). Trimming shortened V by 4 bases and J by 9 bases, and 22 bases separated the two germline ends. This CDR3 is built from 15 residues.

V usage is TRBV7-8 and J usage is TRBJ2-1, with 8 bases fitting TRBD2. This CDR3 contains 16 residues. The V and J ends lost 1 base and 1 base, in that order; junction bases with no gene match: 3. The germline V gene encodes CDR1 SGHVS and CDR2 FQNEAQ. CDR3 sequence (DNA): TGTGCCAGCAGCTTAGTAGCGGGAACATCCTACAATGAGCAGTTCTTC. Its translation is CASSLVAGTSYNEQFF.

Concerning this clonotype itself: A much larger clonotype is one base distant, so this may be a read error. The CDR3 does not close with the conserved phenylalanine or tryptophan, likely indicating a read error. V gene TRBV24-1 combines with J gene TRBJ2-1; D is uncertain. The CDR3 has 13 amino acids. Germline-derived CDR1 and CDR2 are KGHDR and SFDVKD. V was trimmed by 0 bases and J by 6 bases, leaving 5 bases between them. The CDR3 region is CATSDLAVNEQFY. CDR3 DNA sequence: TGTGCCACCAGTGATTTGGCAGTCAATGAGCAGTTCTAC.

This clonotype was detected ten times or more. V is TRBV12-3 or TRBV12-4 and J is TRBJ2-2; 10 nucleotides line up with TRBD1. The CDR3 is 14 amino acids. Losses at the gene ends were 8 bases for V and 5 bases for J; bases not matched to a gene: 5. The CDR3 sequence: CASAPGQGTGELFF. The CDR3 DNA reads as TGTGCCAGCGCCCCGGGACAGGGGACCGGGGAGCTGTTTTTT.

A remark on this clonotype: This sequence may be a read error, since a much larger clone differs from it by one base. This chain connects TRBV11-2 to TRBJ2-1; D gene uncertain. Germline V gene lookup returns CDR1 SGHAT and CDR2 FQNNGV. V lost 4 bases and J lost 6, with 13 bases in between. The CDR3 has 14 residues. CDR3 in DNA: TGTGCCAGCAGCTCCGTTAAAGGCTCCAATGAGCAGTTCTTC. Protein product: CASSSVKGSNEQFF.

The chain couples TRBV12-3 or TRBV12-4 to TRBJ2-1, with 9 bases matching TRBD2. With 6 bases clipped from V and 8 bases from J, the junction kept 5 bases outside the gene matches. The CDR3 loop spans 13 amino acids. The CDR3 reads CASSRSGGDEQFF. The CDR3 bases are TGTGCCAGCAGCCGTAGCGGGGGCGATGAGCAGTTCTTC.

There are a few counts of this clonotype. J is TRBJ2-7 and V is TRBV5-1, with TRBD1 matching over 11 bases. The CDR3 sequence is 15 residues long. Germline CDR1 SGHRS, CDR2 YFSETQ. V trimming: 4 bases; J trimming: 6 bases; junction bases outside the gene matches: 9. The chain's CDR3 is CASSVATGTGGEQYF. In DNA, the CDR3 is TGCGCCAGCAGCGTGGCGACCGGGACAGGGGGCGAGCAGTACTTC. Full variable domain (remainder filled in from reference TRBV5-1 and TRBJ2-7): KAGVTQTPRYLIKTRGQQVTLSCSPISGHRSVSWYQQTPGQGLQFLFEYFSETQRNKGNFPGRFSGRQFSNSRSEMNVSTLELGDSALYLCASSVATGTGGEQYFGPGTRLTVT.

This clonotype came up a few times. The rearrangement links TRBV6-1 to TRBJ1-3, with D perhaps TRBD1 (6 bases). The CDR3 contains 14 residues. CDR1 MNHNS and CDR2 SASEGT come from the germline V gene. Trimming cost V 10 bases and J 0 bases, with 13 bases left between them. The DNA for the CDR3 is TGTGCCACGGGACAACAGAACTCTGGAAACACCATATATTTT. It yields the protein CATGQQNSGNTIYF.

This clonotype was seen at least ten times. The rearrangement joins TRBV5-5 to TRBJ1-1; 7 bases fit TRBD1. V lost 0 bases to trimming and J lost 6 bases; unmatched junction nucleotides: 14. CDR3 length equals 17 residues. The V gene's germline CDR1 is SGHKS and CDR2 YYEKEE (reference sequence). The CDR3 is CASSLGGYRGKGPEAFF. The CDR3, as DNA: TGTGCCAGCAGCTTGGGGGGTTACAGGGGAAAGGGACCTGAAGCTTTCTTT. Using reference TRBV5-5 and TRBJ1-1 for the parts outside the CDR3, the full variable domain is DAGVTQSPTHLIKTRGQQVTLRCSPISGHKSVSWYQQVLGQGPQFIFQYYEKEERGRGNFPDRFSARQFPNYSSELNVNALLLGDSALYLCASSLGGYRGKGPEAFFGQGTRLTVV.

The table lists this clonotype with many counts. The V call is TRBV5-1, the J call TRBJ2-1; 8 nucleotides line up with TRBD2. In germline, CDR1 is SGHRS, CDR2 YFSETQ. The CDR3 covers 15 residues. After removal of 4 bases from V and 8 bases from J, the junction contained 11 bases not matched to a gene. The CDR3 nucleotides are TGCGCCAGCAGCCCCGAGGTGACTAGCGACGATGAGCAGTTCTTC. It codes for CASSPEVTSDDEQFF.

The sample holds many counts of this clonotype. The CDR3 loop is CASSSKLAWVHNEQFF. Here the CDR3 DNA reads TGTGCCAGCAGTTCTAAACTAGCCTGGGTTCACAATGAGCAGTTCTTC. The chain uses TRBV27 and TRBJ2-1, with D perhaps matching TRBD2 (6 bases). The V and J ends lost 4 bases and 5 bases respectively, with 18 bases between them. Germline-derived CDR1 and CDR2 are MNHEY and SMNVEV (reference sequence). CDR3 size: 16 residues.

This clonotype turned up a few times. The junction and the germline gene differ at one end; a read error may be behind it. The chain carries TRBV20-1 and TRBJ2-7; 8 bases are a match to TRBD1. This CDR3 has 11 amino acids. The germline V gene has CDR1 DFQATT and CDR2 SNEGSKA (reference sequence). The CDR3 sequence: CSAGTGNDQYF. CDR3 nucleotides: TGCAGTGCTGGGACAGGTAACGATCAGTACTTC.

This clonotype was seen at least ten times. This chain connects TRBV12-3 or TRBV12-4 to TRBJ2-5, with D unclear. This CDR3 has 14 amino acids. Trimming left V 2 bases short and J 2 bases short, with 9 bases between. The CDR3 spells CASSLRTNQETQYF. The CDR3, as DNA: TGTGCCAGCAGTTTACGGACGAATCAAGAGACCCAGTACTTC.

This CDR3 reads CASGNRTGGKTRSDAYTF. The CDR3 region has the DNA TGTGCCAGTGGGAACCGGACAGGGGGCAAGACGAGGTCAGATGCCTACACCTTC. The chain links TRBV19 to TRBJ1-2, with 11 bases lining up with TRBD1. The germline V gene has CDR1 LNHDA and CDR2 SQIVND (reference sequence). Trimming at V came to 8 bases and at J to 10 bases, leaving 24 bases not matched to a gene. The CDR3 has 18 amino acids.